The present T cell receptor (beta chain) was sequenced within a study of cytomegalovirus exposure and HLA in healthy donors. Study at large: Around 78 million unique TCRs, all from HLA-typed donors, were included in an early release of the data. Study results and limitations: Associated with cytomegalovirus, according to the listing, were fewer than 200 TCR beta chains.

There are 13 residues in the CDR3. The V and J ends lost 3 bases and 7 bases respectively, with 13 bases between them. CDR1 KGHSH and CDR2 LQKENI come from the germline V gene. This clone was counted once. Its antigen remains unidentified. The PCR had 60 Vbeta and 13 Jbeta primers. Method: immunoSEQ multiplex PCR; TCRdb's copy keeps in-frame clones and lacks some. The table shows 180,000 or so clones, with roughly 80% occurring only once. The chain recombines TRBV18 with TRBJ2-7; weak D call: TRBD1 (5 bases). The clonotype comes from a female donor in good health and CMV-seronegative. Material for sequencing was PBMCs. DNA of the CDR3: TGTGCCAGCTCACCCCTCCCAGGGTATGAGCAGTACTTC. Translating gives CASSPLPGYEQYF.